This TCR beta chain was sequenced in a study of blood T cell repertoires in COVID-19. Under the authors' procedure: The authors estimated nucleated cell counts from reference gene primer amplification. Sequencing used immunoSEQ multiplex PCR; TCRdb keeps in-frame clones, though not all of them. V, J and clone size are taken as reported in that table, and D and trimming were inferred from the DNA itself. This sample carries 55,000 to 65,000 clones, around 90% of them seen once, and the ten largest clones take around 1.5%. The clonotype originates from a human donor in a cohort sampled during active COVID-19. Material: peripheral blood.

DNA for the CDR3: TGTGCCAGCAGCAGGGGCTATAGCACAGATACGCAGTATTTT. Translation gives CASSRGYSTDTQYF. V gene TRBV25-1 combines with J gene TRBJ2-3; maybe TRBD1 (6 bases). The germline V gene encodes CDR1 MGHDK and CDR2 SYGVNS. The length of the CDR3 is 14 residues. Trimming took off 6 bases at V and 0 bases at J, with 10 bases between the two ends.